One and the same sample provided the 13 T cell receptor beta chains below, sequenced in a study of regulatory T cells in long-lasting Graves disease listed by TCRdb under 2021. The library came from multiplex PCR. The sample was run on an Illumina HiSeq 4000. TCR beta libraries were built with iRepertoire HTBI primers and Arm-PCR amplification of CDR3 regions. TCRdb reworked the public reads: Q25 trimming with fastp, MiXCR clone assembly, productive beta chains retained. Rows matching on CDR3 protein sequence are summarized as one entry with the most common DNA and genes. The sample table holds roughly 360,000 distinct CDR3 sequences, of which approximately 10% were seen once. The ten largest clones take up 15% to 20% of the sample. The time point label for this specimen denotes: newly diagnosed GD, antithyroid drugs for less than 3 months. RNA was extracted from PBMCs in TRIzol for both TCR sequencing and RNA sequencing.

The same specimen was also included in a second study, on T cells in Graves' hyperthyroidism and ophthalmopathy.

Specimen: peripheral blood mononuclear cells (PBMCs), collected at new diagnosis, from a patient treated with antithyroid drugs. These TCRs come from a woman aged 18 to 35 with Graves disease. Donor details come from another sample of the same person, matched by shared clones.

This clonotype was seen repeatedly, ten times or more. The rearrangement joins TRBV20-1 to TRBJ2-1; the D gene is possibly TRBD2 (6 bases). This CDR3 comprises 17 residues. Germline V gene data show CDR1 as DFQATT and CDR2 as SNEGSKA (reference sequence). The ends were cut back, 0 bases at V and 4 bases at J, with 19 bases in the middle. CDR3 loop: CSARDFRGDFSYNEQFF. The CDR3 nucleotides are TGCAGTGCTAGAGATTTTAGAGGGGACTTCTCATACAATGAGCAGTTCTTC.

With respect to this clonotype: The junction departs from the called germline gene at one end, perhaps through a read error. The J gene is TRBJ1-1, the V gene TRBV5-5; perhaps TRBD1 as D (5 bases). The CDR3 runs 15 residues. Germline-derived CDR1 and CDR2 are SGHKS and YYEKEE (reference sequence). CDR3 loop: CASNLETGEITEAFF. The CDR3 coding sequence is TGTGCCAGCAACTTGGAAACGGGGGAGATTACTGAAGCTTTCTTT.

The chain combines TRBV6-4 with TRBJ2-1, with 11 positions matching TRBD2. With 6 bases clipped from V and 3 bases from J, the junction kept 7 bases outside the gene matches. Germline V CDR1 and CDR2: MRHNA, SNTAGT. This CDR3 spans 16 amino acids. As DNA, the CDR3 is TGTGCCAGCAGGTCGACTAGCGGGACCGACTACAATGAGCAGTTCTTC. Translated: CASRSTSGTDYNEQFF.

This CDR3 is CASSPPPGLAGDNEQFF. The CDR3 DNA sequence: TGTGCCAGCAGCCCCCCCCCGGGACTAGCGGGGGACAATGAGCAGTTCTTC. The chain employs TRBV9 and TRBJ2-1, with TRBD2 identical over 14 bases. V lost 4 bases, J lost 5 bases, and 8 bases stayed unmatched. CDR1 is SGDLS and CDR2 is YYNGEE in the germline V gene. The CDR3 is 17 amino acids.

On this clonotype itself: A much larger clone is a single base away; this may be a read error. The chain combines TRBV10-2 with TRBJ2-2, with 8 nucleotides matching TRBD2. Germline trimming cut 7 bases from V and 6 bases from J; bases unmatched to any gene: 13. The CDR3 sequence is 16 residues long. In germline, CDR1 is WSHSY, CDR2 SAAADI. This CDR3 is CASNDDGRDQPGELFF. The CDR3 bases are TGCGCCAGCAATGATGACGGGAGGGATCAGCCCGGGGAGCTGTTTTTT.

This clonotype was found a few times. V and J are TRBV4-3 and TRBJ2-1; 7 bases are a match to TRBD1. V trimming: 4 bases; J trimming: 9 bases; junction bases outside the gene matches: 9. The length of the CDR3 is 14 residues. Germline CDR1 LGHNA, CDR2 YSLEER. Here the CDR3 DNA reads TGCGCCAGCAGCCCGGCCGACAGGGAAATTGAGCAGTTCTTC. Translation gives CASSPADREIEQFF.

This clonotype showed up just a few times. A read error is possible here, since a much larger clone lies one base away. This chain uses TRBV12-3 or TRBV12-4 with TRBJ2-5, with no clear D. This CDR3 comprises 16 residues. The CDR3 nucleotides are TGTGCCAGCAGTTGGAGCGCGGCCAGACCCCAAGAGGCCCAGTACTTC. This gives the protein CASSWSAARPQEAQYF.

This clonotype was seen repeatedly, ten times or more. This chain links TRBV2 with TRBJ2-3; the D gene is possibly TRBD2 (6 bases). CDR3 length equals 14 residues. Per germline, CDR1 SNHLY and CDR2 FYNNEI. V was shortened by 7 bases and J by 0 bases, with 11 bases between the two germline ends. CDR3 bases: TGTGCCAGCACGTGGGGGACTAGCACAGATACGCAGTATTTT. Its translation is CASTWGTSTDTQYF. Looking up the rest from reference TRBV2 and TRBJ2-3 gives the full variable domain: EPEVTQTPSHQVTQMGQEVILRCVPISNHLYFYWYRQILGQKVEFLVSFYNNEISEKSEIFDDQFSVERPDGSNFTLKIRSTKLEDSAMYFCASTWGTSTDTQYFGPGTRLTVL.

This clonotype was seen at least ten times. The rearrangement joins TRBV7-2 to TRBJ1-1; possible D gene TRBD1, 5 bases. Trimming shortened V by 3 bases and J by 1 base, and 12 bases separated the two germline ends. The germline gives CDR1 SGHTA, CDR2 FQGNSA. This CDR3 contains 15 residues. The CDR3 region has the DNA TGTGCCAGCAGCTTCACAGGAGGAACGAACACTGAAGCTTTCTTT. This codes for CASSFTGGTNTEAFF.

The chain is built from TRBV7-2 and TRBJ1-4; D is undetermined. The CDR3 runs to 13 residues. The V end lost 1 base, the J end lost 5 bases, and 5 bases lay between the germline ends. The germline V gene has CDR1 SGHTA and CDR2 FQGNSA. CDR3 amino acids: CASSLELNEKLFF. In DNA, the CDR3 is TGTGCCAGCAGCTTAGAACTCAATGAAAAACTGTTTTTT. The whole variable domain, filled in from reference TRBV7-2 and TRBJ1-4, reads GAGVSQSPSNKVTEKGKDVELRCDPISGHTALYWYRQSLGQGLEFLIYFQGNSAPDKSGLPSDRFSAERTGGSVSTLTIQRTQQEDSAVYLCASSLELNEKLFFGSGTQLSVL.

The chain joins TRBV7-2 to TRBJ1-1, with TRBD1 as a possible D gene (5 bases). The ends were cut back, 2 bases at V and 0 bases at J, with 19 bases in the middle. CDR1 is SGHTA and CDR2 is FQGNSA in the germline V gene. The CDR3 has 18 amino acids. The chain's CDR3 is CASSLMTVWGGMNTEAFF. The CDR3 coding sequence is TGTGCCAGCAGCTTAATGACAGTTTGGGGAGGAATGAACACTGAAGCTTTCTTT.

This clonotype was seen many times. The chain recombines TRBV28 with TRBJ2-5, with 9 bases aligning to TRBD1. Germline V CDR1 and CDR2: MDHEN, SYDVKM. The CDR3 length is 16 residues. Trimming cost V 5 bases and J 0 bases; bases outside gene matches: 7. The CDR3: CASSMDRGSYQETQYF. In DNA, the CDR3 is TGTGCCAGCAGTATGGACAGGGGCTCGTACCAAGAGACCCAGTACTTC.

This clonotype has more than one count but fewer than ten. The genes are TRBV10-2 and TRBJ2-2; D remains ambiguous. The CDR3 has 15 amino acids. V was shortened by 0 bases and J by 6 bases, with 11 bases between the two germline ends. The germline CDR1 and CDR2 sequences are WSHSY and SAAADI. CDR3 loop: CASSESGRAAGELFF. CDR3 DNA: TGCGCCAGCAGTGAGTCGGGAAGGGCGGCCGGGGAGCTGTTTTTT.